The 14 T cell receptor beta chains given below trace back to one sample, sequenced in a study of cytomegalovirus exposure and HLA in healthy donors. With 60 Vbeta and 13 Jbeta primers, the PCR was carried out. The protocol was immunoSEQ multiplex PCR, while the TCRdb copy is restricted to in-frame clones and leaves out a portion. The sample lists over 150,000 clones, less than 80% occurring once. Material for sequencing was PBMCs. The receptors shown here come from a man aged 30-40 years in good health and CMV-seronegative.

This chain uses TRBV5-1 with TRBJ1-2; 8 bases align to TRBD1. The V and J ends lost 0 bases and 2 bases, in that order; junction bases with no gene match: 0. The CDR3 spans 14 residues. The germline gives CDR1 SGHRS, CDR2 YFSETQ. CDR3 in amino acids: CASSLGTGNYGYTF. CDR3 DNA sequence: TGCGCCAGCAGCTTGGGGACAGGGAACTATGGCTACACCTTC. The full variable domain, its missing parts supplied by reference TRBV5-1 and TRBJ1-2, is KAGVTQTPRYLIKTRGQQVTLSCSPISGHRSVSWYQQTPGQGLQFLFEYFSETQRNKGNFPGRFSGRQFSNSRSEMNVSTLELGDSALYLCASSLGTGNYGYTFGSGTRLTVV.

V gene TRBV2 combines with J gene TRBJ2-5; 9 positions agree with TRBD1. The junction had 8 bases not matched to a gene; V was cut back by 7 bases and J by 5 bases. CDR1 and CDR2 from the germline V gene are SNHLY and FYNNEI. This CDR3 contains 14 residues. For the CDR3, the DNA is TGTGCCAGCAAAAGGGACAGGGTGCGGGAGACCCAGTACTTC. Translated: CASKRDRVRETQYF.

The chain recombines TRBV9 with TRBJ2-1; 8 bases are shared with TRBD2. With V trimmed by 4 bases and J by 4 bases, 7 bases remained unmatched. This CDR3 contains 15 residues. Germline lookup yields CDR1 SGDLS and CDR2 YYNGEE. CDR3 protein: CASSTRGGGYNEQFF. CDR3 in DNA: TGTGCCAGCAGCACCCGGGGGGGCGGTTACAATGAGCAGTTCTTC.

This chain links TRBV28 with TRBJ2-3; 11 bases fit TRBD1. This CDR3 is 16 amino acids long. J lost 5 bases, V lost 6 bases, and 10 bases had no gene match. Germline V CDR1 and CDR2: MDHEN, SYDVKM. The CDR3 is CASSLGQGVLKDTQYF. The DNA for the CDR3 is TGTGCCAGCAGCCTGGGACAGGGGGTTTTAAAAGATACGCAGTATTTT.

This clone was seen only a few times. V gene TRBV5-1 combines with J gene TRBJ1-6; 8 nucleotides match TRBD1. Germline values: CDR1 SGHRS, CDR2 YFSETQ. This CDR3 contains 14 residues. The V segment lost 5 bases and the J segment 7 bases; nucleotides outside the gene matches: 5. CDR3: CASRTGAENSPLHF. The CDR3, as DNA: TGCGCCAGCAGGACAGGGGCGGAAAATTCACCCCTCCACTTT.

The V and J genes are TRBV15 and TRBJ1-6; D is perhaps TRBD1 (5 bases). The CDR3 is 13 amino acids. Trimming left V 0 bases short and J 9 bases short, with 6 bases between. Per the germline V gene, CDR1 is LNHNV and CDR2 is YYDKDF (reference sequence). Written as DNA, the CDR3 is TGTGCCACCAGCAGAGATAGGGGTTCACCCCTCCACTTT. It codes for CATSRDRGSPLHF.

The V and J genes are TRBV6-5 and TRBJ1-3, with TRBD1 matching 7 bases. The CDR3 is made up of 14 amino acids. The germline V gene encodes CDR1 MNHEY and CDR2 SVGAGI. V gave up 2 bases and J gave up 2 bases; unmatched junction bases: 0. CDR3 DNA sequence: TGTGCCAGCAGTTACCAGGGGGCTGGAAACACCATATATTTT. It translates to CASSYQGAGNTIYF.

The chain recombines TRBV19 with TRBJ1-1; 8 positions agree with TRBD1. Germline V gene data show CDR1 as LNHDA and CDR2 as SQIVND (reference sequence). The CDR3 sequence is 11 residues long. J lost 8 bases, V lost 7 bases, and 3 bases had no gene match. This CDR3 reads CASTAGGEAFF. The CDR3 DNA reads TGTGCCAGTACGGCAGGGGGCGAAGCTTTCTTT.

The rearrangement joins TRBV7-2 to TRBJ1-4; D is ambiguous. The CDR3 loop spans 14 amino acids. From germline, CDR1 is SGHTA and CDR2 FQGNSA. V shed 1 base and J shed 5 bases, with 8 bases lying between them. The CDR3: CASSLELSNEKLFF. CDR3 sequence (DNA): TGTGCCAGCAGCTTAGAACTGTCGAATGAAAAACTGTTTTTT. The whole variable domain, remainder taken from reference TRBV7-2 and TRBJ1-4, is GAGVSQSPSNKVTEKGKDVELRCDPISGHTALYWYRQSLGQGLEFLIYFQGNSAPDKSGLPSDRFSAERTGGSVSTLTIQRTQQEDSAVYLCASSLELSNEKLFFGSGTQLSVL.

The chain links TRBV15 to TRBJ2-7; 11 positions match TRBD2. Looked up from germline, CDR1 is LNHNV and CDR2 is YYDKDF (reference sequence). This CDR3 is built from 14 residues. The junction had 2 bases not matched to a gene; V was cut back by 3 bases and J by 4 bases. This CDR3 is CATSRTSGAYEQYF. CDR3 nucleotides: TGTGCCACCAGCAGGACTAGCGGGGCGTACGAGCAGTACTTC.

As DNA, the CDR3 is TGTGCCAGCAGTTTACGGGGGGGGAGGTCACCCCTCCACTTT. Encoded protein: CASSLRGGRSPLHF. The gene calls are TRBV28 and TRBJ1-6; D is possibly TRBD1 (5 bases). Trimming took 2 bases from V and 10 from J, leaving 12 bases between them. This CDR3 is 14 amino acids long. The germline CDR1 and CDR2 sequences are MDHEN and SYDVKM.

This clone was picked up a small number of times. The chain links TRBV4-1 to TRBJ2-2, with D perhaps matching TRBD1 (5 bases). CDR1 is MGHRA, CDR2 YSYEKL, per germline. The V and J ends lost 0 bases and 4 bases respectively, with 12 bases between them. The CDR3 runs to 16 residues. The CDR3 spells CASSQEAQTVTGELFF. CDR3 in DNA: TGCGCCAGCAGCCAAGAAGCACAGACAGTCACCGGGGAGCTGTTTTTT.

The chain carries TRBV5-8 and TRBJ1-2; 8 bases align to TRBD1. The CDR3 has 14 residues. Per the germline V gene, CDR1 is SGHTS and CDR2 is YDEGEE. Trimming removed 0 bases from V and 9 bases from J; junction bases left unmatched: 7. The CDR3 sequence is CASSLGDRLGSYTF. Here the CDR3 DNA reads TGTGCCAGCAGCTTGGGGGACAGGCTTGGTAGCTACACCTTC.

In DNA, the CDR3 is TGTGCCAGCAGAACAGGGCCCAATCAGCCCCAGCATTTT. Its translation is CASRTGPNQPQHF. V and J are TRBV2 and TRBJ1-5; TRBD1 is a possible D gene (6 bases). This CDR3 is 13 amino acids long. V shed 6 bases and J shed 3 bases, with 9 bases lying between them. Looked up from germline, CDR1 is SNHLY and CDR2 is FYNNEI.